The 3 T cell receptor beta chains below all came from one sample that was sequenced in a study of cytomegalovirus exposure and HLA in healthy donors. PCR employed 60 Vbeta and 13 Jbeta primers. Clones were sequenced by immunoSEQ multiplex PCR, and TCRdb holds only the in-frame ones, with some missing. The sample shows some 150,000 clones, about 80% of them seen only once. The source material was PBMCs. The receptors were sampled from a male donor in good health and CMV-seronegative.

V gene TRBV7-6 combines with J gene TRBJ2-5; D is unclear. The V end lost 2 bases, the J end lost 5 bases, and 3 bases lay between the germline ends. The CDR3 contains 11 residues. CDR1 and CDR2 from the germline V gene are SGHVS and FNYEAQ. The CDR3 coding sequence is TGTGCCAGCAGCTTACTGGAGACCCAGTACTTC. Protein product: CASSLLETQYF.

This chain joins TRBV4-1 and TRBJ2-3; D may be TRBD1 (6 bases). Germline loops: CDR1 MGHRA, CDR2 YSYEKL. V shed 0 bases and J shed 6 bases, with 25 bases lying between them. The CDR3 sequence is 19 residues long. In DNA, the CDR3 is TGCGCCAGCAGCCAAGAAGGAGTCCGGTTCAGGGGTTTTTTGGATACGCAGTATTTT. It specifies CASSQEGVRFRGFLDTQYF.

The chain has TRBV6-6 and TRBJ1-2; no clear D gene. The V end lost 6 bases, the J end lost 8 bases, and 10 bases lay between the germline ends. This CDR3 is 11 amino acids long. The germline CDR1 and CDR2 sequences are MNHNY and SVGAGI (reference sequence). The CDR3 sequence: CASSPSNGYTF. The CDR3 DNA follows: TGTGCCAGCAGCCCTAGTAACGGCTACACCTTC.